Following are 10 T cell receptor beta chains from one sample sequenced in a study of blood T cell repertoires in COVID-19 (TCRdb year 2020). The protocol used for the library was the immunoSEQ multiplex PCR assay. TCRdb took this table from immuneACCESS and kept in-frame rearrangements with V and J called. Such tables lack part of the clones; where checked against another copy, unresolved V genes explain under half of the gap, and the rest is unexplained. The sample profile shows nearly 40,000 clones; 80% of them were found once. The ten largest clones represent roughly 40% of the sample. Sequencing used peripheral blood. Receptors originate from an elderly man with active or convalescent COVID-19.

V and J are TRBV7-8 and TRBJ1-2, with D tentatively TRBD1 (6 bases). V was cut by 1 base and J by 2 bases, with 11 bases left in between. Germline CDR1 and CDR2: SGHVS and FQNEAQ. This CDR3 spans 15 amino acids. CDR3: CASSLETGWNYGYTF. CDR3 in DNA: TGTGCCAGCAGCTTAGAAACAGGGTGGAACTATGGCTACACCTTC.

This chain connects TRBV28 to TRBJ2-1, with 12 nucleotides matching TRBD2. This CDR3 has 16 residues. After removal of 5 bases from V and 8 bases from J, the junction contained 10 bases not matched to a gene. Germline loops: CDR1 MDHEN, CDR2 SYDVKM. CDR3: CASSPASGGAPDEQFF. The CDR3 coding sequence is TGTGCCAGCAGTCCAGCTAGCGGGGGGGCTCCGGATGAGCAGTTCTTC.

The rearrangement links TRBV24-1 to TRBJ2-1, with 10 bases lining up with TRBD2. V lost 9 bases to trimming and J lost 4 bases; unmatched junction nucleotides: 5. This CDR3 contains 14 residues. Germline CDR1 KGHDR, CDR2 SFDVKD. Here the CDR3 DNA reads TGTGCCACCCAAGCGGGAGGGCCTTACAATGAGCAGTTCTTC. Its translation is CATQAGGPYNEQFF.

The chain employs TRBV2 and TRBJ1-2, with TRBD1 matching 9 bases. Per germline, CDR1 SNHLY and CDR2 FYNNEI. The CDR3 spans 14 residues. V lost 4 bases, J lost 4 bases, and 4 bases stayed unmatched. CDR3 sequence: CASSGGQGVYGYTF. CDR3 nucleotides: TGTGCCAGCAGTGGGGGACAGGGTGTCTATGGCTACACCTTC.

The chain recombines TRBV29-1 with TRBJ2-7, with D maybe TRBD2 (5 bases). V shed 7 bases and J shed 3 bases, with 16 bases lying between them. Germline-derived CDR1 and CDR2 are SQVTM and ANQGSEA. The CDR3 is 13 amino acids. CDR3: CSGVRGSGYEQYF. The CDR3, as DNA: TGCAGCGGGGTCCGGGGATCGGGCTACGAGCAGTACTTC.

Ten or more counts support this clone. This chain links TRBV4-2 with TRBJ1-1; D is ambiguous. The CDR3 has 14 residues. Trimming left V 1 base short and J 7 bases short, with 13 bases between. Germline V lookup: CDR1 LGHNA, CDR2 YNFKEQ. The DNA for the CDR3 is TGTGCCAGCAGCCAAGCTGGTGGCCGGGATGAAGCTTTCTTT. Encoded protein: CASSQAGGRDEAFF.

The chain carries TRBV19 and TRBJ1-1; D is perhaps TRBD1 (5 bases). Germline V lookup: CDR1 LNHDA, CDR2 SQIVND (reference sequence). This CDR3 comprises 17 residues. V gave up 9 bases and J gave up 5 bases, with 28 bases separating them. CDR3 residues: CARPPGGRRSQGTEAFF. The DNA for the CDR3 is TGTGCCAGGCCCCCCGGGGGTCGACGGTCTCAGGGTACTGAAGCTTTCTTT. Together with reference TRBV19 and TRBJ1-1, the CDR3 gives the full variable domain: DGGITQSPKYLFRKEGQNVTLSCEQNLNHDAMYWYRQDPGQGLRLIYYSQIVNDFQKGDIAEGYSVSREKKESFPLTVTSAQKNPTAFYLCARPPGGRRSQGTEAFFGQGTRLTVV.

V gene TRBV19 combines with J gene TRBJ1-3, with TRBD1 matching 7 bases. Germline V gene sequence: CDR1 LNHDA, CDR2 SQIVND (reference sequence). The CDR3 extends over 15 amino acids. Unmatched junction bases numbered 4, after V lost 5 bases and J lost 0 bases. The CDR3 DNA reads TGTGCCAGTAGTCCCTGGACAGGCTCTGGAAACACCATATATTTT. This translates into CASSPWTGSGNTIYF.

The chain links TRBV5-6 to TRBJ2-3; 9 bases agree with TRBD2. The CDR3 totals 15 residues. Germline lookup yields CDR1 SGHDT and CDR2 YYEEEE. The trim removed 6 bases at V and 2 bases at J, leaving 7 bases unmatched. This CDR3 is CASTPGLAPTDTQYF. In nucleotides, the CDR3 is TGTGCCAGCACCCCTGGACTAGCGCCCACAGATACGCAGTATTTT.

The J gene is TRBJ2-1, the V gene TRBV28, with TRBD1 matching 7 bases. The CDR3 runs to 17 residues. Trimming cost V 8 bases and J 5 bases; bases outside gene matches: 18. In germline, CDR1 is MDHEN, CDR2 SYDVKM. The CDR3 loop is CASRPHVGDSVDNEQFF. In DNA, the CDR3 is TGTGCCAGCCGTCCACATGTTGGGGACAGCGTCGACAATGAGCAGTTCTTC.